A selection of T cell receptor beta chains follows, all from one sample in a study of Ad26.COV2.S vaccination and SARS-CoV-2 variants. Only in-frame clones appear in the TCRdb table, and some are missing; sequencing was by immunoSEQ multiplex PCR. The data hold approximately 300,000 clones, with around four fifths observed a single time. The input for sequencing was peripheral blood, taken in a trial of Ad26.COV2.S vaccine versus placebo. The receptors were gathered from a person aged 18 to 65 who received the Ad26.COV2.S COVID-19 vaccine or a placebo. Both conserved end residues are part of each CDR3. D genes are given only for firm matches. Clone size is not always given. Where it is, it says once, few, many or a class for expanded clones.

>NA|TRBJ2-2|TRBV10-3|NA
CAISEWRGGEDTGELFF
TGTGCCATCAGTGAATGGCGGGGCGGGGAGGACACCGGGGAGCTGTTTTTT
>NA|TRBJ2-3|TRBV27|NA
CASSLSIQGADTQYF
TGTGCCAGCAGTTTATCCATACAGGGCGCAGATACGCAGTATTTT
>NA|TRBJ1-1|TRBV1|NA
CTSSGDMNTEAFF
TGCACCAGCAGCGGGGACATGAACACTGAAGCTTTCTTT
>NA|TRBJ1-2|TRBV2|NA
CASTRTSMDGYTF
TGTGCCAGCACCCGGACATCCATGGATGGCTACACCTTC
>NA|TRBJ2-1|TRBV10-3|NA
CAISESELGAYNEQFF
TGTGCCATCAGTGAGAGTGAATTAGGGGCGTACAATGAGCAGTTCTTC
>NA|TRBJ2-3|TRBV29-1|TRBD2
CSVTGTSGEGTQYF
TGCAGCGTGACCGGGACTAGCGGGGAGGGTACGCAGTATTTT
>few|TRBJ1-5|TRBV18|NA
CASSPGGMGQPQHF
TGTGCCAGCTCCCCCGGAGGGATGGGTCAGCCCCAGCATTTT
>NA|TRBJ1-6|TRBV4-2|TRBD1
CASSPRGRDNSPLHF
TGTGCCAGCAGCCCGAGGGGGCGAGATAATTCACCCCTCCACTTT
>NA|TRBJ1-1|TRBV5-5|NA
CASSLGGTSEAFF
TGTGCCAGCAGCTTGGGGGGAACGTCTGAAGCTTTCTTT
>NA|TRBJ2-3|TRBV5-1|NA
CASSFGGFETDTQYF
TGCGCCAGCAGCTTTGGGGGGTTTGAAACAGATACGCAGTATTTT
>NA|TRBJ2-7|TRBV7-9|NA
CASSLLGDGGYEQYF
TGTGCCAGCAGCCTTCTAGGGGATGGTGGCTACGAGCAGTACTTC
>NA|TRBJ2-7|TRBV10-3|TRBD1
CAISENRGRRYF
TGTGCCATCAGTGAGAACAGGGGGAGGCGGTACTTC
>NA|TRBJ1-5|TRBV7-8|TRBD1
CASSPQGGPQHF
TGTGCCAGCAGCCCTCAAGGGGGCCCCCAGCATTTT
>NA|TRBJ1-2|TRBV25-1|NA
CASSEHSQGGRYTF
TGTGCCAGCAGTGAACACTCCCAGGGTGGTCGCTACACCTTC
>NA|TRBJ1-2|TRBV28|NA
CASSLIKGALGYTF
TGTGCCAGCAGTTTAATTAAAGGGGCGCTGGGCTACACCTTC
>NA|TRBJ2-2|TRBV7-3|NA
CASSPDHTTGELFF
TGTGCCAGCAGCCCGGACCATACGACCGGGGAGCTGTTTTTT
>NA|TRBJ1-6|TRBV11-2|NA
CASSLSDSPLHF
TGTGCCAGCAGCCTATCTGATTCACCCCTCCACTTT
>once|TRBJ1-3|TRBV5-4|NA
CASSRETMSGNTIYF
TGTGCCAGCAGCAGAGAAACAATGTCTGGAAACACCATATATTTT
>few|TRBJ2-3|TRBV2|NA
CASSRGRGAREDTQYF
TGTGCCAGCAGTAGAGGCCGGGGGGCCAGGGAAGATACGCAGTATTTT
>NA|TRBJ1-3|TRBV5-8|TRBD1
CASSRDRLFGNTIYF
TGTGCCAGCAGCCGGGACAGGCTGTTTGGAAACACCATATATTTT
>NA|TRBJ2-1|TRBV18|TRBD1
CASSPGQTNEQFF
TGTGCCAGCTCCCCGGGACAGACCAATGAGCAGTTCTTC
>NA|TRBJ1-5|TRBV28|NA
CASSSPAGAQPQHF
TGTGCCAGCAGTTCCCCGGCGGGGGCTCAGCCCCAGCATTTT
>NA|TRBJ2-1|TRBV27|TRBD2
CASRLTPGLEIYEQFF
TGTGCCAGCAGGCTAACCCCGGGACTAGAAATATATGAGCAGTTCTTC
>NA|TRBJ2-7|TRBV7-9|NA
CASSLQAASEQYF
TGTGCCAGCAGCTTACAGGCAGCAAGCGAGCAGTACTTC
>NA|TRBJ1-6|TRBV19|NA
CASSSITGSYNSPLHF
TGTGCCAGTAGTTCCATAACGGGGTCCTATAATTCACCCCTCCACTTT
>once|TRBJ2-1|TRBV15|NA
CATSRPLGGAGIQFF
TGTGCCACCAGCAGACCCTTGGGGGGGGCCGGCATTCAGTTCTTC
>NA|TRBJ2-7|TRBV6-6|NA
CASSYIREEQYF
TGTGCCAGCAGTTACATCAGGGAAGAGCAGTACTTC
>NA|TRBJ1-2|TRBV6-5|NA
CASRDTHYGYTF
TGTGCCAGCCGGGACACCCACTATGGCTACACCTTC
>NA|TRBJ2-1|TRBV27|NA
CASSLPARADGGYNEQFF
TGTGCCAGCAGTTTACCCGCCAGGGCCGATGGGGGTTACAATGAGCAGTTCTTC
>NA|TRBJ2-1|TRBV21-1|NA
CASSLDREFYNEQFF
TGTGCCAGCAGCCTTGACAGGGAATTCTACAATGAGCAGTTCTTC
>NA|TRBJ2-7|TRBV29-1|NA
CSAMQRLSGEQYF
TGCAGCGCGATGCAAAGGTTATCGGGCGAGCAGTACTTC
>NA|TRBJ2-3|TRBV29-1|NA
CSVEETRPDTQYF
TGCAGCGTTGAGGAGACCCGCCCAGATACGCAGTATTTT
>NA|TRBJ1-5|TRBV2|NA
CASSGGGQSANQPQHF
TGTGCCAGCAGTGGGGGAGGGCAAAGTGCCAATCAGCCCCAGCATTTT
>NA|TRBJ1-3|TRBV15|NA
CATRSTGISGNTIYF
TGTGCCACCAGGTCGACAGGAATCTCTGGAAACACCATATATTTT
>few|TRBJ2-2|TRBV11-1|NA
CASSRLRLDTGELFF
TGTGCCAGCAGCAGACTCCGACTAGACACCGGGGAGCTGTTTTTT
>NA|TRBJ2-6|TRBV7-3|NA
CASSLTGGSMSVLTF
TGTGCCAGCAGCTTAACGGGTGGGAGCATGAGCGTCCTGACTTTC
>NA|TRBJ2-3|TRBV5-1|NA
CASSLAGGGTDTQYF
TGCGCCAGCAGCTTGGCCGGGGGTGGAACAGATACGCAGTATTTT
>NA|TRBJ2-1|TRBV7-3|TRBD2
CASSPGGRYNEQFF
TGTGCCAGCAGCCCGGGGGGGCGGTACAATGAGCAGTTCTTC
>once|TRBJ2-7|TRBV10-1|NA
CARDDWTPSYEQYF
TGCGCCAGGGATGATTGGACACCATCCTACGAGCAGTACTTC
>NA|TRBJ1-4|TRBV19|NA
CASSLGRKLFF
TGTGCCAGTAGTCTAGGCAGAAAACTGTTTTTT
>NA|TRBJ2-7|TRBV7-8|TRBD1
CASSLALRTGVVGEQYF
TGTGCCAGCAGCTTAGCGCTTCGTACAGGGGTGGTAGGCGAGCAGTACTTC
>NA|TRBJ1-2|TRBV2|NA
CASRRERDNYGYTF
TGTGCCAGCAGAAGGGAAAGGGATAACTATGGCTACACCTTC
>NA|TRBJ2-7|TRBV15|NA
CATSRDNRVQGEQYF
TGTGCCACCAGCAGAGATAATCGGGTACAGGGCGAGCAGTACTTC
>NA|TRBJ2-6|TRBV7-2|NA
CASSPHPAGANVLTF
TGTGCCAGCAGCCCCCACCCAGCTGGGGCCAACGTCCTGACTTTC
>many|TRBJ1-2|TRBV19|NA
CASRNPGQANYGYTF
TGTGCCAGTAGAAATCCAGGTCAAGCTAACTATGGCTACACCTTC
>NA|TRBJ2-4|TRBV4-2|TRBD2
CASSQAFGLAGGSAKNIQYF
TGTGCCAGCAGCCAAGCCTTCGGACTAGCGGGGGGGTCAGCCAAAAACATTCAGTACTTC
>NA|TRBJ2-1|TRBV18|NA
CASSLGLRWEQFF
TGTGCCAGCTCACTAGGGCTCAGGTGGGAGCAGTTCTTC
>NA|TRBJ1-2|TRBV12-5|NA
CASGLDQGVYYGYTF
TGTGCTAGTGGTTTGGACCAGGGTGTGTACTATGGCTACACCTTC
>NA|TRBJ1-2|TRBV19|NA
CASSIAFRNYGYTF
TGTGCCAGTAGTATTGCGTTCAGGAACTATGGCTACACCTTC
>NA|TRBJ1-1|TRBV6-1|NA
CASSEITGRTEAFF
TGTGCCAGCAGTGAGATAACAGGGCGGACTGAAGCTTTCTTT
>NA|TRBJ2-7|TRBV28|NA
CASSSGAPSYEQYF
TGTGCCAGCAGTTCAGGGGCCCCTTCCTACGAGCAGTACTTC
>NA|TRBJ2-7|TRBV5-4|TRBD1
CASRQQGGNSYEQYF
TGTGCCAGCAGACAACAGGGGGGAAACTCCTACGAGCAGTACTTC
>many|TRBJ2-7|TRBV4-2|NA
CASSQVDRRGHEQYF
TGTGCCAGCAGCCAGGTGGACAGGAGGGGCCACGAGCAGTACTTC
>once|TRBJ2-1|TRBV5-1|TRBD1
CASSSPTGTLYYNEQFF
TGCGCCAGCAGCTCCCCGACAGGGACCCTTTATTACAATGAGCAGTTCTTC
>once|TRBJ1-5|TRBV28|NA
CASSLRLWDSNQPQHF
TGTGCCAGCAGTTTAAGGCTTTGGGACAGCAATCAGCCCCAGCATTTT
>NA|TRBJ1-1|TRBV5-4|NA
CASSLDRVEAFF
TGTGCCAGCAGCTTGGACAGGGTTGAAGCTTTCTTT